This paragraph covers one T cell receptor beta chain sequence. This entry belongs to a study of cytomegalovirus exposure and HLA in healthy donors. The study ran its PCR with 60 Vbeta and 13 Jbeta primers. Here immunoSEQ multiplex PCR was the method, and the copy in TCRdb shows in-frame clones only, minus some. The table records more than 150,000 clones, 65% to 90% of them present only once. CDR1 MDHEN and CDR2 SYDVKM come from the germline V gene. The CDR3 spans 14 residues. V was pared by 3 bases and J by 4 bases, with 9 bases between. The sequence derives from a man aged 35 to 55 in good health and CMV-seropositive. Sequencing used PBMCs. The rearrangement uses TRBV28 and TRBJ2-2, with D perhaps matching TRBD2 (6 bases). CDR3 DNA: TGTGCCAGCAGTTTGGCGGGGAGCACCGGGGAGCTGTTTTTT. Protein sequence: CASSLAGSTGELFF.